The sequence of this T cell receptor beta chain was determined in a study of low-dose radiotherapy and immunotherapy resistance in tumors. Alpha- and beta-chain coverage of first-strand cDNA came from TRAV- and TRBV-specific primers. The authors ran around 20 PCR cycles to amplify TCRs with a constant-region primer and V-primer adapter. Amplification of isolated mRNA was accomplished via in vitro transcription. MiXCR, applied by TCRdb to the reads, yields one record per CDR3 protein. This sample yields 85,000 to 95,000 distinct CDR3 sequences, of which approximately 22% are seen a single time; 9.5% to 15% belongs to the top ten. The sample holds one count of this clonotype. Since a far larger clone is one base different, this is likely a read error. As for time point: after trial treatment. As to treatment: LDRT plus nivolumab, ipilimumab, low-dose cyclophosphamide and aspirin (RACIN trial). The donors' regimen was nivolumab, ipilimumab, aspirin, low-dose cyclophosphamide and low-dose radiotherapy.

The CDR3 has 16 amino acids. Germline lookup yields CDR1 MNHNS and CDR2 SASEGT. V was clipped by 6 bases and J by 10 bases; unmatched bases: 12. The clonotype originates from a female donor with ovarian cancer. The chain couples TRBV6-1 to TRBJ2-1; 13 bases align to TRBD2. This specimen consisted of PBMCs, obtained after low-dose radiotherapy plus immunotherapy. The CDR3 reads CASRPGTSGITYEQFF. The CDR3 DNA is TGTGCCAGCAGACCAGGGACTAGCGGGATCACCTACGAGCAGTTCTTC.